This TCR beta chain comes out of a study of T cells after yellow fever vaccination. In the study overall: Preparation used SMART-Seq v4 Ultra Low Input for the low-cell-number fractions. Study outcomes and limitations: Although the secondary response was weaker, it peaked faster, at day 5 versus 15.

The CDR3 loop spans 17 amino acids. Germline CDR1 is LNHDA and CDR2 is SQIVND (reference sequence). Trimming took 7 bases from V and 0 from J; bases not matched to a gene: 8. Concerning this clonotype itself: Its antigen is not known.

Conversion of TCR transcripts into cDNA relied on 5'RACE template switching, which added a universal primer site and UMIs. TCRdb recomputed calls from the 5' RACE reads with MiXCR, one row per CDR3 protein. The table shows about 300,000 distinct CDR3 sequences, with approximately 10% occurring only once. This clonotype was sampled from a man aged 18 to 30 who received the YFV17D yellow fever vaccine. The genes are TRBV19 and TRBJ2-1; 11 bases are a match to TRBD2. The sample here was CD4+ T cells sorted from PBMCs, taken 5 days after the yellow fever booster vaccination. As DNA, the CDR3 is TGTGCCAGTACCACCTTTAGCGGGGGGGTCTCCTACAATGAGCAGTTCTTC. This sequence encodes CASTTFSGGVSYNEQFF.